A selection of T cell receptor beta chains follows, all from one sample in a study of cytomegalovirus exposure and HLA in healthy donors. Libraries were prepared by immunoSEQ multiplex PCR; TCRdb keeps only in-frame clonotypes and omits some of them. The sample contains approximately 67,000 clones, 80% to 90% of which appear only once. Input material: PBMCs. The receptors were sampled from a woman under 40 in good health and CMV-seropositive. Both conserved end residues are part of each CDR3. The D gene is left open where the match is weak.

TRBV5-6	TRBJ1-2	NA	CASSLSSSVAFFQDTF	TGTGCCAGCAGCTTGTCCAGTAGTGTGGCCTTCTTCCAGGACACCTTC
TRBV27	TRBJ1-2	NA	CASSLTWGGNNYGYTF	TGTGCCAGCAGTCTGACTTGGGGGGGGAATAACTATGGCTACACCTTC
TRBV5-4	TRBJ2-7	TRBD2	CASSQVAGLSEQYF	TGTGCCAGCAGCCAGGTAGCGGGACTTTCGGAGCAGTACTTC
TRBV7-6	TRBJ2-3	TRBD2	CASSSNRLAGGPRRDTQYF	TGTGCCAGCAGCTCCAACAGACTAGCGGGAGGGCCTCGACGAGATACGCAGTATTTT
TRBV29-1	TRBJ1-2	NA	CSVEAAANYGYTF	TGCAGCGTTGAGGCCGCGGCTAACTATGGCTACACCTTC
TRBV5-4	TRBJ1-1	NA	CATQKNTEAFF	TGTGCCACTCAGAAGAACACTGAAGCTTTCTTT
TRBV28	TRBJ1-2	TRBD1	CASRPTGQGSLGGYTF	TGTGCCAGCAGACCAACGGGACAGGGTTCCTTGGGTGGCTACACCTTC
TRBV2	TRBJ1-5	NA	CASNDNSNQPQHF	TGTGCCAGCAACGACAATAGCAATCAGCCCCAGCATTTT
TRBV7-2	TRBJ2-7	TRBD2	CASSRTPSSWAGGTYEQYF	TGTGCCAGCAGCCGCACACCCTCTAGTTGGGCGGGAGGGACCTACGAGCAGTACTTC
TRBV28	TRBJ2-7	TRBD2	CASSQAGGRHEQYF	TGTGCCAGCAGTCAAGCGGGAGGGCGTCACGAGCAGTACTTC
TRBV7-2	TRBJ2-1	NA	CASSLPPHLLYNEQFF	TGTGCCAGCAGCCTCCCCCCCCATTTACTTTACAATGAGCAGTTCTTC
TRBV25-1	TRBJ2-7	NA	CASSEFSGPYEQYF	TGTGCCAGCAGTGAATTCTCAGGGCCCTACGAGCAGTACTTC
TRBV7-3	TRBJ2-1	TRBD1	CASSLMGQGTNEQFF	TGTGCCAGCAGCTTAATGGGACAGGGGACCAATGAGCAGTTCTTC
TRBV18	TRBJ2-7	NA	CASSLLEAGGNYEQYF	TGTGCCAGCTCACTCCTTGAGGCAGGAGGGAACTACGAGCAGTACTTC
TRBV9	TRBJ2-1	NA	CASSVEQVKDNEQFF	TGTGCCAGCAGCGTCGAACAGGTAAAGGACAATGAGCAGTTCTTC
TRBV6-5	TRBJ1-2	NA	CASRTTPGLNYGYTF	TGTGCCAGCAGAACAACACCGGGTTTGAACTATGGCTACACCTTC
TRBV28	TRBJ2-4	NA	CASSPRLAKNIQYF	TGTGCCAGCAGTCCCAGACTAGCCAAAAACATTCAGTACTTC
TRBV5-1	TRBJ2-6	NA	CASSFGSSGANVLTF	TGCGCCAGCAGCTTTGGGAGCTCTGGGGCCAACGTCCTGACTTTC
TRBV4-1	TRBJ2-3	NA	CASSWPDYTDTQYF	TGCGCCAGCAGCTGGCCAGACTACACAGATACGCAGTATTTT
TRBV4-1	TRBJ2-7	NA	CASSQYIPFQQGYEQYF	TGCGCCAGCAGCCAATATATCCCGTTCCAGCAGGGCTACGAGCAGTACTTC
TRBV5-1	TRBJ2-7	TRBD2	CASSSTSGRAPEQYF	TGCGCCAGCAGCTCAACTAGCGGGAGGGCCCCCGAGCAGTACTTC
TRBV9	TRBJ1-1	NA	CASSVGSRETEAFF	TGTGCCAGCAGCGTAGGGAGCCGGGAAACTGAAGCTTTCTTT
TRBV5-1	TRBJ2-7	TRBD2	CASSLEGTSGIGEQYF	TGCGCCAGCAGCTTGGAGGGGACTAGCGGGATTGGTGAGCAGTACTTC
TRBV4-2	TRBJ1-5	NA	CASSQGLGRDIYQPQHF	TGTGCCAGCAGCCAGGGTTTAGGCCGGGACATTTATCAGCCCCAGCATTTT